A single sample gave rise to the 20 T cell receptor delta chains below, sequenced in a study of gammadelta T cells in human blood. TCRdb re-identified clones in the RT-PCR reads via CATT. The repertoire holds roughly 800 delta-chain clones, with roughly 13% as singletons. The sample taken for sequencing was non-Vgamma9Vdelta2 gamma-delta T cells from fetal blood. The source of these receptors is a human fetus.

A remark on this clone: A far larger clone is off by one base, so a read error is likely. Other DNA sequences in the sample encode the same CDR3. The V and J genes are TRAV29/DV5 and TRDJ3; 9 positions agree with TRDD3. Germline CDR1 NSMFDY, CDR2 ISSIKDK. CDR3 size: 22 residues. V trimming: 0 bases; J trimming: 0 bases; junction bases outside the gene matches: 16. This chain's CDR3 is CAASGLRPVLGESSWDTRQMFF. CDR3 DNA sequence: TGTGCAGCAAGCGGTCTACGTCCTGTACTGGGGGAGAGCTCCTGGGACACCCGACAGATGTTTTTC.

In its sample, this clone ranks as large. V and J are TRDV1 and TRDJ1, with D perhaps matching TRDD3 (6 bases). CDR1 is TSWWSYY, CDR2 QGS, per germline. The CDR3 contains 24 residues. V dropped 0 bases and J dropped 0 bases, with 35 bases sitting between them. The CDR3 bases are TGTGCTCTTGGGGAACTTCTACGACCACACGGTGAGGGGGACCCCTCTGCGTACACCGATAAACTCATCTTT. As protein: CALGELLRPHGEGDPSAYTDKLIF.

Worth noting for this clone: This may come from a read error, since a much larger clone is one base off. The chain links TRDV2 to TRDJ2, with D perhaps matching TRDD3 (6 bases). The germline V gene has CDR1 GEAIGNYY and CDR2 EKD. The CDR3 runs to 15 residues. Trimming left V 0 bases short and J 0 bases short, with 7 bases between. CDR3 in DNA: TGTGCCTGTGACACCTGGGATACTTTGACAGCACAACTCTTCTTT. Its translation is CACDTWDTLTAQLFF.

Details on this clone: A far larger clone differs by one base, so this is likely a read error. The rearrangement joins TRDV2 to TRDJ3, with 10 bases aligning to TRDD3. The J gene was not available in TCRdb and was assigned here by matching the DNA to germline segments. Germline V lookup: CDR1 GEAIGNYY, CDR2 EKD. This CDR3 has 17 amino acids. Losses at the gene ends were 1 base for V and 4 bases for J; bases not matched to a gene: 3. The CDR3 region has the DNA TGTGCCTGTGACACTGGGGGATACTCATGGGACACCCGACAGATGTTTTTC. As protein: CACDTGGYSWDTRQMFF.

By share of the sample, this clone is medium-sized. The chain joins TRDV1 to TRDJ1; TRDD3 matches at 12 bases. Germline assignment: CDR1 TSWWSYY and CDR2 QGS. V shed 2 bases, J shed 0 bases, and the junction held 16 bases outside the gene matches. The CDR3 length is 21 residues. The CDR3 spells CALGERNGRTGGYWYTDKLIF. For the CDR3, the DNA is TGTGCTCTTGGGGAAAGGAACGGGCGTACTGGGGGATACTGGTACACCGATAAACTCATCTTT.

By sample fraction, this clone is large. V usage is TRDV2 and J usage is TRDJ1, with D possibly matching TRDD3 (6 bases). TCRdb leaves out the J gene; it was filled in here by matching the DNA to germline. Germline CDR1 is GEAIGNYY and CDR2 is EKD. V was shortened by 0 bases and J by 0 bases, with 10 bases between the two germline ends. CDR3 length: 15 residues. CDR3 sequence (DNA): TGTGCCTGTGACACCGGGGGAACTTACACCGATAAACTCATCTTT. Translating gives CACDTGGTYTDKLIF.

This clone showed up just a few times. It differs at one base from a far larger clone, so likely a read error. The same CDR3 arises from other DNA sequences in this sample as well. This chain connects TRAV38-2/DV8 to TRDJ1; 10 bases line up with TRDD3. In germline, CDR1 is TSESDYY, CDR2 QEAYKQQN. This CDR3 contains 21 residues. The CDR3 DNA is TGCGCTTATAGGAGGGGGGCCTACTCAGTACTGGGGGATTCCTACACCGATAAACTCATCTTT. Amino acid sequence: CAYRRGAYSVLGDSYTDKLIF.

By proportion, this clone is large (0.1 to 1%). The rearrangement links TRDV3 to TRDJ1; D gene unclear. The length of the CDR3 is 12 residues. Trimming shortened V by 4 bases and J by 1 base, and 10 bases separated the two germline ends. CDR1 is TVYSNPD and CDR2 is GDNSRS in the germline V gene (reference sequence). Here the CDR3 DNA reads TGTGCCTACCACCCCCTCACCGATAAACTCATCTTT. Its translation: CAYHPLTDKLIF.

This clone rates as large. Other DNA sequences in this specimen translate into the identical CDR3. The chain employs TRDV3 and TRDJ1; 12 nucleotides agree with TRDD3. V trimming: 5 bases; J trimming: 4 bases; junction bases outside the gene matches: 5. The germline gives CDR1 TVYSNPD, CDR2 GDNSRS (reference sequence). The CDR3 consists of 13 residues. The CDR3 is CAATGGYSDKLIF. The CDR3 coding sequence is TGTGCCGCTACTGGGGGATACAGCGATAAACTCATCTTT. The complete variable domain, with remaining parts taken from reference TRDV3 and TRDJ1, reads CDKVTQSSPDQTVASGSEVVLLCTYDTVYSNPDLFWYRIRPDYSFQFVFYGDNSRSEGADFTQGRFSVKHILTQKAFHLVISPVRTEDSATYYCAATGGYSDKLIFGKGTRVTVEP.

This clone ranks as large. The chain joins TRDV2 to TRDJ1; TRDD3 matches at 8 bases. Looked up from germline, CDR1 is GEAIGNYY and CDR2 is EKD. V lost 0 bases to trimming and J lost 0 bases; unmatched junction nucleotides: 14. The CDR3 covers 19 residues. CDR3 amino acids: CACDTEWRWGMGDTDKLIF. CDR3 bases: TGTGCCTGTGACACCGAATGGAGGTGGGGGATGGGTGACACCGATAAACTCATCTTT.

By share, this clone ranks as large (0.1 to 1%). V and J are TRDV1 and TRDJ1; TRDD3 matches 12 bases. In germline, CDR1 is TSWWSYY, CDR2 QGS. The CDR3 covers 20 residues. V lost 0 bases and J lost 1; bases outside the gene matches: 12. The CDR3 loop is CALGELTSHLLGDTTDKLIF. The CDR3 coding sequence is TGTGCTCTTGGGGAACTAACCTCCCACTTACTGGGGGATACCACCGATAAACTCATCTTT.

This clone has just a few counts. Because the CDR3's place on the DNA is in doubt, the DNA is left out and the CDR3 is given as listed by TCRdb. The J gene has no call, while the V gene is TRDV3; the table's D call of TRDD3 was not tested on the DNA. Looked up from germline, CDR1 is TVYSNPD and CDR2 is GDNSRS (reference sequence). Both ends counted, the CDR3 spans 16 residues. This CDR3 is CAFGWGIPWDTRHMFF.

This sequence joins TRAV38-2/DV8 and TRDJ3, with 12 bases matching TRDD3. In the absence of a J gene in TCRdb, the DNA was matched to germline to assign it here. Germline V gene sequence: CDR1 TSESDYY, CDR2 QEAYKQQN. The V and J ends lost 0 bases and 0 bases, in that order; junction bases with no gene match: 4. CDR3 length: 20 residues. The CDR3 loop reads CAYRSDNWGIPSWDTRQMFF. CDR3 nucleotides: TGTGCTTATAGGAGCGACAACTGGGGGATACCCTCCTGGGACACCCGACAGATGTTTTTC.

This clone is classed as medium-sized. The V call is TRDV2, the J call TRDJ3; the match to TRDD3 covers 9 bases. The CDR3 loop spans 17 amino acids. Trimming removed 0 bases from V and 6 bases from J; junction bases left unmatched: 5. CDR1 and CDR2 (germline): GEAIGNYY, EKD. The CDR3 spells CACDTGGYREDTRQMFF. CDR3 bases: TGTGCCTGTGACACCGGGGGATACAGAGAGGACACCCGACAGATGTTTTTC.

About this clone itself: A read error may be the cause here, since a much bigger clone is one base away. The J gene is TRDJ1, the V gene TRDV1; 7 nucleotides align to TRDD3. With 4 bases clipped from V and 3 bases from J, the junction kept 11 bases outside the gene matches. This CDR3 is built from 16 residues. Germline V gives CDR1 TSWWSYY, CDR2 QGS. The CDR3 DNA is TGTGCTCTTGGGGGAAATTGGATACGCGCGGCCGATAAACTCATCTTT. This sequence encodes CALGGNWIRAADKLIF.

This clone was observed a handful of times. This probably arose from a read error, given a far larger clone one base away. V is TRDV1 and J is TRDJ1; 9 nucleotides align to TRDD2. CDR1 TSWWSYY and CDR2 QGS come from the germline V gene. J gave up 0 bases and V 0 bases, and 20 bases lay outside the gene matches. The CDR3 is 22 amino acids. The DNA for the CDR3 is TGTGCTCTTGGGGAACTGAGACCTACCTTCCTACGGAGGGGGACCCACACCGATAAACTCATCTTT. Protein product: CALGELRPTFLRRGTHTDKLIF.

The chain carries TRDV2 and TRDJ2; D is unclear. The J gene, missing from TCRdb, was assigned here through DNA to germline matching. V lost 5 bases, J lost 0 bases, and 6 bases lay in between. Germline values: CDR1 GEAIGNYY, CDR2 EKD. The CDR3 is 13 residues long. CDR3 amino acids: CACGSALTAQLFF. CDR3 DNA: TGTGCCTGTGGTAGTGCTTTGACAGCACAACTCTTCTTT.

A remark on this clone: A much larger clone is a single base away; this may be a read error. The V and J genes are TRDV2 and TRDJ1; 10 bases are a match to TRDD3. The germline gives CDR1 GEAIGNYY, CDR2 EKD. The CDR3 extends over 13 amino acids. The CDR3 DNA reads TGTGCCTGGGACACTGGGGGATCCGATAAACTCATCTTT. Protein: CAWDTGGSDKLIF.

By proportion, this clone is large (0.1 to 1%). The chain links TRDV2 to TRDJ1, with 8 nucleotides matching TRDD3. The CDR3 extends over 14 amino acids. Germline-derived CDR1 and CDR2 are GEAIGNYY and EKD. Trimming removed 1 base from V and 1 base from J; junction bases left unmatched: 1. The CDR3 sequence is CACDTGDSTDKLIF. In DNA form, the CDR3 reads TGTGCCTGTGACACGGGGGATAGCACCGATAAACTCATCTTT.

This clone is medium-sized in the sample. The rearrangement uses TRDV1 and TRDJ1; TRDD3 aligns across 9 bases. The CDR3 covers 19 residues. CDR1 is TSWWSYY and CDR2 is QGS in the germline V gene. Trimming took 2 bases from V and 0 from J; bases not matched to a gene: 13. The CDR3 DNA is TGTGCTCTTGGGGAAGAATCCTGGGGATACGCGGGGTACACCGATAAACTCATCTTT. Protein product: CALGEESWGYAGYTDKLIF.